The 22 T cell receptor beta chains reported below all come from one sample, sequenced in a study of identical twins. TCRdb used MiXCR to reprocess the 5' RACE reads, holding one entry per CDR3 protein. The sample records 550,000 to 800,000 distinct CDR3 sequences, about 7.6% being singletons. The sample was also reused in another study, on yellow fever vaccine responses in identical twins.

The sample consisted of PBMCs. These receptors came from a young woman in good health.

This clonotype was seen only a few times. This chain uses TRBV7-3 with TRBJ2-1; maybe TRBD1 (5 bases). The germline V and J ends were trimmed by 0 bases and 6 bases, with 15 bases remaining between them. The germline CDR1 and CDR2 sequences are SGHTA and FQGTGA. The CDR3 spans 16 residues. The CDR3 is CASSLTKGSIINEQFF. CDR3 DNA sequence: TGTGCCAGCAGCTTAACGAAGGGGTCGATTATCAATGAGCAGTTCTTC.

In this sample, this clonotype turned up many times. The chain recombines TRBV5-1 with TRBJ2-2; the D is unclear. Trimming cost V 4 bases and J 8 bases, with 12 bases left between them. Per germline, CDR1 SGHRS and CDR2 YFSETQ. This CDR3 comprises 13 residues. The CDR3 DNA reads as TGCGCCAGCAGCCCATTAGGAGCAGGGGAGCTGTTTTTT. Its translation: CASSPLGAGELFF. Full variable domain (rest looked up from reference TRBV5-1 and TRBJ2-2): KAGVTQTPRYLIKTRGQQVTLSCSPISGHRSVSWYQQTPGQGLQFLFEYFSETQRNKGNFPGRFSGRQFSNSRSEMNVSTLELGDSALYLCASSPLGAGELFFGEGSRLTVL.

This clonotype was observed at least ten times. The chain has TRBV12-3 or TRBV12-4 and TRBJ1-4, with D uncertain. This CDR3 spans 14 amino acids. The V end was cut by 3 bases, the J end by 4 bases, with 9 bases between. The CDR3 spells CASSLGGNNEKLFF. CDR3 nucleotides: TGTGCCAGCAGTTTGGGCGGGAATAATGAAAAACTGTTTTTT.

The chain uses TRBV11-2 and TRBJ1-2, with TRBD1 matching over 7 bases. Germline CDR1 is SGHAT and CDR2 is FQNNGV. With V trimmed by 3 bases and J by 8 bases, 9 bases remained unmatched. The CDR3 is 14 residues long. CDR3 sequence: CASSFDGTAGGYTF. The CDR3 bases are TGTGCCAGCAGCTTCGACGGGACAGCCGGCGGCTACACCTTC.

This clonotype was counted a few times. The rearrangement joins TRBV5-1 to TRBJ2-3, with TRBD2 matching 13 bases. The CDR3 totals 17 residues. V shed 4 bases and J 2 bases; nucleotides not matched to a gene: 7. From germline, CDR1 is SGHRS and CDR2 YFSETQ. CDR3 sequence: CASSPGLAGAFTDTQYF. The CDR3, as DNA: TGCGCCAGCAGCCCTGGACTAGCGGGAGCCTTCACAGATACGCAGTATTTT.

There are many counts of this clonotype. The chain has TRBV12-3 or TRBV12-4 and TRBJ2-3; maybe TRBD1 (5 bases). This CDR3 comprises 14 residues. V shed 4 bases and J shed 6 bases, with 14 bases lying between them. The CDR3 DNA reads TGTGCCAGCAGTTACGAGACTCCAGGGGATACGCAGTATTTT. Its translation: CASSYETPGDTQYF.

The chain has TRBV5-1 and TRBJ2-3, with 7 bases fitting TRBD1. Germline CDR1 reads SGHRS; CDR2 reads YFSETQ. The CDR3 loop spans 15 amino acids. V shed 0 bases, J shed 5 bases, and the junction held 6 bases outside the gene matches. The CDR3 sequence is CASSLGQGIGDTQYF. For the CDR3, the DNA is TGCGCCAGCAGCTTGGGACAGGGAATTGGAGATACGCAGTATTTT.

The CDR3 DNA reads TGCAGTGCTAGGGGACTAGCGGGGGTAGGTGAGCAGTACGTC. Protein product: CSARGLAGVGEQYV. This chain joins TRBV20-1 and TRBJ2-7; 14 bases fit TRBD2. V lost 3 bases, J lost 7 bases, and 5 bases stayed unmatched. CDR1 is DFQATT and CDR2 is SNEGSKA in the germline V gene (reference sequence). This CDR3 comprises 14 residues.

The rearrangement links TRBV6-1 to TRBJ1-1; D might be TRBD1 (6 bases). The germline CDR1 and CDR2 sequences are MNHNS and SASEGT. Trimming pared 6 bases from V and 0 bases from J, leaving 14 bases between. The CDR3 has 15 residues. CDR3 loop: CASRDPGTMNTEAFF. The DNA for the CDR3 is TGTGCCAGCAGGGACCCCGGGACAATGAACACTGAAGCTTTCTTT.

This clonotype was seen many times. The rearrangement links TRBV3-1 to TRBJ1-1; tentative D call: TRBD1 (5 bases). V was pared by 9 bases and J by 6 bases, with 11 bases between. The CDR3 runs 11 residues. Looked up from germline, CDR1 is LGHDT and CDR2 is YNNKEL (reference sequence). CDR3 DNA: TGTGCCAGTCGACAGACACCTGAAGCTTTCTTT. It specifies CASRQTPEAFF. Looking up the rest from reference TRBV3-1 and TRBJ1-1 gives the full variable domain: DTAVSQTPKYLVTQMGNDKSIKCEQNLGHDTMYWYKQDSKKFLKIMFSYNNKELIINETVPNRFSPKSPDKAHLNLHINSLELGDSAVYFCASRQTPEAFFGQGTRLTVV.

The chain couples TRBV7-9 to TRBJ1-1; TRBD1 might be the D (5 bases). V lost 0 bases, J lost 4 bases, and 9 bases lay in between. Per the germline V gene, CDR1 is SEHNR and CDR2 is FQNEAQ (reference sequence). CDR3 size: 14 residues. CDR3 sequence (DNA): TGTGCCAGCAGCTTAGCGCAAGGGGTCACTGAAGCTTTCTTT. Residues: CASSLAQGVTEAFF.

The CDR3 DNA reads as TGCGCCAGCAGCCGGGATCCGGGACAGGGGGCTAACGAGCAGTACTTC. This encodes CASSRDPGQGANEQYF. The chain carries TRBV4-1 and TRBJ2-7; 12 bases line up with TRBD1. Trimming at V came to 4 bases and at J to 5 bases, leaving 9 bases not matched to a gene. This CDR3 is built from 16 residues. The germline V gene has CDR1 MGHRA and CDR2 YSYEKL.

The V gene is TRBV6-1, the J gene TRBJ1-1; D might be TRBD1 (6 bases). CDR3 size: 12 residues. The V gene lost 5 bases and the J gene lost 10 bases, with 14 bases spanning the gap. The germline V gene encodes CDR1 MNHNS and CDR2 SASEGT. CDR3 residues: CASSRTVEGAFF. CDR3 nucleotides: TGTGCCAGCAGTAGGACAGTGGAAGGAGCTTTCTTT.

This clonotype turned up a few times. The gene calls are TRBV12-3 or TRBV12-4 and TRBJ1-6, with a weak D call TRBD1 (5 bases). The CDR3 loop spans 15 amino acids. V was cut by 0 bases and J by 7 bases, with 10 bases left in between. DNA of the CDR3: TGTGCCAGCAGTTTAGCGCTGGGGCCAAATTCACCCCTCCACTTT. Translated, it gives CASSLALGPNSPLHF.

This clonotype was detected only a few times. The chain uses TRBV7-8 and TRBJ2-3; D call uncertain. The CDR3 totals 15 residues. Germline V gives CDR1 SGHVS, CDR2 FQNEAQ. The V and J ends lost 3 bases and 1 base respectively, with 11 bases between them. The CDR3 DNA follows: TGTGCCAGCAGCTTCATAGTCGCCGGCACAGATACGCAGTATTTT. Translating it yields CASSFIVAGTDTQYF.

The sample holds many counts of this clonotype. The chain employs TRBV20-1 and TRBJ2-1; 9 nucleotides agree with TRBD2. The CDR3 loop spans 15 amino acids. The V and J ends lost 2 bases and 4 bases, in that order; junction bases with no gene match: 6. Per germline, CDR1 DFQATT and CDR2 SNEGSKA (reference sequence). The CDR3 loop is CSARPPGLAYNEQFF. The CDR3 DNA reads TGCAGTGCTAGACCACCGGGACTAGCTTACAATGAGCAGTTCTTC.

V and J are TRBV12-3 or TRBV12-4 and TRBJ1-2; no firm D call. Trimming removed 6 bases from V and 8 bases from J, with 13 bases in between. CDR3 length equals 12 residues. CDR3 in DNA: TGTGCCAGCAGGGCTTGGCTCAGCGGCTACACCTTC. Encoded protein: CASRAWLSGYTF.

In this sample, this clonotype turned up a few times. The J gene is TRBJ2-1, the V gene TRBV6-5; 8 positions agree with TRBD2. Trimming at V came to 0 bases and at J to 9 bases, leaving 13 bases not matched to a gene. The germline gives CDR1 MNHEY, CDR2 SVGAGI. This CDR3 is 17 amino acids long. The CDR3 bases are TGTGCCAGCAGTTACTCCGCCAAAGCGGGAGTTTCGGGTGAGCAGTTCTTC. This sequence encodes CASSYSAKAGVSGEQFF.

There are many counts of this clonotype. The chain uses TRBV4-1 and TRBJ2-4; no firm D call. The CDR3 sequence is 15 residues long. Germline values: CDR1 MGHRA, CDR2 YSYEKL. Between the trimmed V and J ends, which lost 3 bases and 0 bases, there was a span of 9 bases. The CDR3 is CASSQNTRAKNIQYF. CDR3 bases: TGCGCCAGCAGCCAGAATACAAGAGCCAAAAACATTCAGTACTTC.

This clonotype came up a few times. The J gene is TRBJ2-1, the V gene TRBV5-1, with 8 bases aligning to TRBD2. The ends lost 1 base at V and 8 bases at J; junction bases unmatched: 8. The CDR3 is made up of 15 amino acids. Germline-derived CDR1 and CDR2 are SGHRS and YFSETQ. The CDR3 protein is CASSLLLAVGDEQFF. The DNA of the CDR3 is TGCGCCAGCAGCTTGTTACTAGCGGTGGGGGATGAGCAGTTCTTC. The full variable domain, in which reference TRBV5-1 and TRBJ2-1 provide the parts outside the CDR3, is KAGVTQTPRYLIKTRGQQVTLSCSPISGHRSVSWYQQTPGQGLQFLFEYFSETQRNKGNFPGRFSGRQFSNSRSEMNVSTLELGDSALYLCASSLLLAVGDEQFFGPGTRLTVL.

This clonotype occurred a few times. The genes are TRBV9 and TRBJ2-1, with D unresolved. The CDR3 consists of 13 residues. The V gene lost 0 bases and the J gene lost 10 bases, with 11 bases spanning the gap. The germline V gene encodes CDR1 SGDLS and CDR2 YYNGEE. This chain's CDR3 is CASSVGGPREQFF. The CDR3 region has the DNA TGTGCCAGCAGCGTAGGTGGGCCAAGGGAGCAGTTCTTC.

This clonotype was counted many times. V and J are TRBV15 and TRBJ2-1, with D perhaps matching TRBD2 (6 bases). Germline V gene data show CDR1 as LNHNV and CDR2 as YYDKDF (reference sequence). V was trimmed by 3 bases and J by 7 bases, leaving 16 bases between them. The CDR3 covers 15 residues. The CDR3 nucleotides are TGTGCCACCAGCAGGGGGAAGGTAGCGGAGAATGAGCAGTTCTTC. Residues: CATSRGKVAENEQFF.